The entry below gives a single TCR beta chain sequence along with its context. V dropped 5 bases and J dropped 2 bases, with 13 bases sitting between them. Germline V gives CDR1 MDHEN, CDR2 SYDVKM. The CDR3 has 15 amino acids. This entry belongs to a study of T cells in tuberculosis. Study-wide findings and caveats: T cells binding CD1B-GMM tetramer weakly possibly escaped the sort.

Sequencing of TCR-alpha and TCR-beta chains was unpaired. Method: immunoSEQ multiplex PCR; TCRdb's copy keeps in-frame clones and lacks some. The sample holds 55,000 to 70,000 clones, about 76% seen once. Cells were sorted from thawed PBMC rested overnight and stained with GMM-loaded CD1B tetramer, viability dye and anti-CD3. CD1B tetramers were loaded with Rhodococcus equi-derived C32 glucose monomycolate. Before cryopreservation, the sorted PBMC lost their CD14-expressing monocytes. Some 95,000 tetramer-negative cells were sorted from each donor. V gene TRBV28 combines with J gene TRBJ1-5; TRBD1 is a possible D gene (6 bases). This receptor was taken from an adult woman with latent tuberculosis. The sequenced sample consisted of CD1b-GMM tetramer-negative cells sorted from PBMCs. The CDR3 spells CASSPTGSGNQPQHF. The CDR3 nucleotides are TGTGCCAGCAGTCCTACAGGGTCGGGCAATCAGCCCCAGCATTTT.